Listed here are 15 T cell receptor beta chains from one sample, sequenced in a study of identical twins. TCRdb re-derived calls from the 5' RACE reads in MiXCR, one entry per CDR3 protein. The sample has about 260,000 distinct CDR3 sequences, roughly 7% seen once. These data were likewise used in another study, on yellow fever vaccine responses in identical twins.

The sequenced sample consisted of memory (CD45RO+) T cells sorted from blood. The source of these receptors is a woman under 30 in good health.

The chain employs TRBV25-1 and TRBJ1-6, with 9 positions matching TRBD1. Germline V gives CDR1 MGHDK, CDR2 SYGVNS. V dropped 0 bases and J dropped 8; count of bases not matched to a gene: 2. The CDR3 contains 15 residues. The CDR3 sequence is CASSEYRTGDSPLHF. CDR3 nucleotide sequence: TGTGCCAGCAGTGAATATAGGACAGGGGATTCACCCCTCCACTTT.

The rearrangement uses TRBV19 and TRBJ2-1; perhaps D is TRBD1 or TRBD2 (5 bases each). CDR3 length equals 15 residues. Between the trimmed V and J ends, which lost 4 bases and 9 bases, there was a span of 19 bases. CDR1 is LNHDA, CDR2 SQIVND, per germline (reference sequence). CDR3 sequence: CASSTMGLRGVEQFF. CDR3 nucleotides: TGTGCCAGTAGTACAATGGGGCTCCGAGGGGTTGAGCAGTTCTTC. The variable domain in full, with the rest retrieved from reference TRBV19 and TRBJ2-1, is DGGITQSPKYLFRKEGQNVTLSCEQNLNHDAMYWYRQDPGQGLRLIYYSQIVNDFQKGDIAEGYSVSREKKESFPLTVTSAQKNPTAFYLCASSTMGLRGVEQFFGPGTRLTVL.

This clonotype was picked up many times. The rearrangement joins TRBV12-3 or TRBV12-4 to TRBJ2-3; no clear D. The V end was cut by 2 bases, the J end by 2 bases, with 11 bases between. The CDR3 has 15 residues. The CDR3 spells CASSLRFGITDTQYF. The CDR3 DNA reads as TGTGCCAGCAGTTTAAGGTTTGGCATCACAGATACGCAGTATTTT.

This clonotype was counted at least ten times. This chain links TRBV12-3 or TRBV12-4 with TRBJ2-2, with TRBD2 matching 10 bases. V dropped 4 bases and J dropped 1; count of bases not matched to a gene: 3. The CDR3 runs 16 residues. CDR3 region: CASSSPSGRNTGELFF. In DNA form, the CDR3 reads TGTGCCAGCAGTTCCCCTAGCGGGAGGAACACCGGGGAGCTGTTTTTT.

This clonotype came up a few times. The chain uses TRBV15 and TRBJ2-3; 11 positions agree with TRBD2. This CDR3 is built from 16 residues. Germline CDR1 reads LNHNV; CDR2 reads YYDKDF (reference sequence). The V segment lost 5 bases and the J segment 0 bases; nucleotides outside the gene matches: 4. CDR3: CATSVRLAGSTDTQYF. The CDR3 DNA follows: TGTGCCACCAGCGTTAGACTAGCGGGGAGCACAGATACGCAGTATTTT.

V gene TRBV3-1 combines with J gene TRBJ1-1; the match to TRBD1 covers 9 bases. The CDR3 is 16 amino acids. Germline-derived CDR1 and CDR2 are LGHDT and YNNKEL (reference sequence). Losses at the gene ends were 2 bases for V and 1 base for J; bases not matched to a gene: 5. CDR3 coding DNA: TGTGCCAGCAGCCAACTTGACAGGGGGACGAACACTGAAGCTTTCTTT. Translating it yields CASSQLDRGTNTEAFF.

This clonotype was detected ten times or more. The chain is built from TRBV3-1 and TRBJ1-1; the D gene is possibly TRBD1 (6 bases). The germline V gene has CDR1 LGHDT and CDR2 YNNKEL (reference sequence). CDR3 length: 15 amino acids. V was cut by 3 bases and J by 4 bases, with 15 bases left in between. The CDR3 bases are TGTGCCAGCAGCCATGGGGGGGCCGGGGGCACTGAAGCTTTCTTT. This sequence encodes CASSHGGAGGTEAFF.

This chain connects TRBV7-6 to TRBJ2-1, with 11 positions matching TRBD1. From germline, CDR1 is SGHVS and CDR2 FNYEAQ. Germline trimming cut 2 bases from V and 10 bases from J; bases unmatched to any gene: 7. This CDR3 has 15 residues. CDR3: CASSLSGQGDLEQFF. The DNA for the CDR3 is TGTGCCAGCAGCTTATCGGGACAGGGGGATTTGGAGCAGTTCTTC.

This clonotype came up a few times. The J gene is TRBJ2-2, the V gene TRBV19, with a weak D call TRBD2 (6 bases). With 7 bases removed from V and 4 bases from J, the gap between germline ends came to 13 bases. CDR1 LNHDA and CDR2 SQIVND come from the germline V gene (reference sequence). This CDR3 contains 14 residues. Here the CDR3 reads CASNNGGPTGELFF. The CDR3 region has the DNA TGTGCCAGTAATAATGGAGGGCCCACCGGGGAGCTGTTTTTT.

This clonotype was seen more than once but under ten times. The CDR3 region has the DNA TGTGCCAGCAGCCAGAACGAGCAGTACTTC. Translating it yields CASSQNEQYF. V usage is TRBV3-1 and J usage is TRBJ2-7; D is unclear. The length of the CDR3 is 10 residues. Trimming shortened V by 3 bases and J by 5 bases, and 2 bases separated the two germline ends. Germline V CDR1 and CDR2: LGHDT, YNNKEL (reference sequence).

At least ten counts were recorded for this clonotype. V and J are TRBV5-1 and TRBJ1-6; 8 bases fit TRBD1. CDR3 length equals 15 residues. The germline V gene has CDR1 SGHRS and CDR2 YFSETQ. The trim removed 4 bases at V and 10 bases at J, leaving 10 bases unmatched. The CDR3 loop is CASSPIQGAGSPLHF. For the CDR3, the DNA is TGCGCCAGCAGCCCGATCCAGGGGGCAGGGTCACCCCTCCACTTT.

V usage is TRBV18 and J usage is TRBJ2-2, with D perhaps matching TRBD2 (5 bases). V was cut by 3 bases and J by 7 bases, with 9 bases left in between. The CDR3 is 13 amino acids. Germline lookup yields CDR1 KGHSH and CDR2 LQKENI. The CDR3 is CASSPPGGGELFF. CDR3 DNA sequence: TGTGCCAGCTCACCCCCAGGAGGCGGGGAGCTGTTTTTT.

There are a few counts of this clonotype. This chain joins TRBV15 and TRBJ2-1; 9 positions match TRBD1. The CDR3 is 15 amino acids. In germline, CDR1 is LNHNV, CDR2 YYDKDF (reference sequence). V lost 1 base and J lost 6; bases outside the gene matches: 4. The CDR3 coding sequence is TGTGCCACCAGCAGAGCGGGGACAGGGATCAATGAGCAGTTCTTC. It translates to CATSRAGTGINEQFF.

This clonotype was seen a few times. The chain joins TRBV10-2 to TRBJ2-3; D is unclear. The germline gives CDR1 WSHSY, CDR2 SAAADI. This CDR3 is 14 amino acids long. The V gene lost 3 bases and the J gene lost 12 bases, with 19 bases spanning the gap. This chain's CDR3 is CASSDAGFWREQYF. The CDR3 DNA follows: TGCGCCAGCAGTGATGCAGGCTTCTGGAGAGAACAGTATTTT.

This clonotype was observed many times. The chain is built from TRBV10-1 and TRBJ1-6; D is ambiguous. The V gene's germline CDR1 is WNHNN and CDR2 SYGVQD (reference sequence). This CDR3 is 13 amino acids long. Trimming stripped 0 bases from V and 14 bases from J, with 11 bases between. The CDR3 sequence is CASSESLGGTLHF. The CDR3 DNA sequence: TGCGCCAGCAGTGAGTCTCTGGGCGGGACCCTCCACTTT.